Below are 11 T cell receptor beta chains sequenced from a single sample in a study of T cell responses to AZD1222 COVID-19 vaccine. Libraries were prepared by immunoSEQ multiplex PCR; TCRdb keeps only in-frame clonotypes and omits some of them. The sample contains about 190,000 clones, 80% to 95% of which appear only once. The sample in question was peripheral blood, obtained on day 0 of AZD1222 vaccination. Source of these receptors: an adult in good health.

The chain combines TRBV5-1 with TRBJ1-2; D perhaps matches TRBD1 (5 bases). There are 13 residues in the CDR3. From germline, CDR1 is SGHRS and CDR2 YFSETQ. V lost 0 bases, J lost 2 bases, and 5 bases lay in between. The CDR3 DNA is TGCGCCAGCAGCTTGGGACAGAACTATGGCTACACCTTC. It translates to CASSLGQNYGYTF.

The chain carries TRBV18 and TRBJ2-3, with TRBD2 as a possible D gene (6 bases). Germline CDR1 is KGHSH and CDR2 is LQKENI. V gave up 1 base and J gave up 0 bases, with 14 bases separating them. There are 17 residues in the CDR3. The CDR3 DNA reads as TGTGCCAGCTCACCACTTCTGCTGGCGGGGAGCACAGATACGCAGTATTTT. It yields the protein CASSPLLLAGSTDTQYF.

This clone was counted a single time. The chain joins TRBV12-3 or TRBV12-4 to TRBJ1-1; possibly TRBD1 for D (6 bases). This CDR3 comprises 13 residues. V lost 3 bases and J 4 bases, leaving 9 bases between the germline ends. The CDR3 DNA reads TGTGCCAGCAGTTTGCAGGGGAGCACTGAAGCTTTCTTT. Translating gives CASSLQGSTEAFF.

The V call is TRBV24-1, the J call TRBJ1-4, with TRBD1 matching 9 bases. The germline gives CDR1 KGHDR, CDR2 SFDVKD. Unmatched junction bases numbered 9, after V lost 4 bases and J lost 10 bases. The CDR3 is made up of 15 amino acids. The CDR3 is CATSDRGQGKGKLFF. The CDR3 DNA follows: TGTGCCACCAGTGACCGGGGACAGGGTAAGGGAAAACTGTTTTTT.

Concerning this clone itself: Other nucleotide sequences from this sample produce the same CDR3. The chain recombines TRBV19 with TRBJ1-5; 9 bases line up with TRBD1. The germline V gene encodes CDR1 LNHDA and CDR2 SQIVND (reference sequence). The junction had 0 bases not matched to a gene; V was cut back by 5 bases and J by 4 bases. This CDR3 has 13 residues. As DNA, the CDR3 is TGTGCCAGTAGTGGGACAGGGAATCAGCCCCAGCATTTT. Amino acid sequence: CASSGTGNQPQHF.

The genes are TRBV7-2 and TRBJ1-5; D possibly corresponds to TRBD1 (5 bases). The germline V and J ends were trimmed by 2 bases and 6 bases, with 20 bases remaining between them. Germline V lookup: CDR1 SGHTA, CDR2 FQGNSA. CDR3 length equals 17 residues. The CDR3 is CASSLSSGLPAGQPQHF. As DNA, the CDR3 is TGTGCCAGCAGCTTATCCTCGGGGCTCCCCGCGGGTCAGCCCCAGCATTTT. Using reference TRBV7-2 and TRBJ1-5 for the parts outside the CDR3, the full variable domain is GAGVSQSPSNKVTEKGKDVELRCDPISGHTALYWYRQSLGQGLEFLIYFQGNSAPDKSGLPSDRFSAERTGGSVSTLTIQRTQQEDSAVYLCASSLSSGLPAGQPQHFGDGTRLSIL.

The chain combines TRBV20-1 with TRBJ1-1; perhaps TRBD1 as D (5 bases). Germline CDR1 DFQATT, CDR2 SNEGSKA (reference sequence). The CDR3 is 13 amino acids. Trimming cost V 6 bases and J 6 bases, with 17 bases left between them. The CDR3 DNA follows: TGCAGTGCGAGTCTGCAGGGAAGGGCTGAAGCTTTCTTT. This codes for CSASLQGRAEAFF.

The chain joins TRBV18 to TRBJ2-7; TRBD2 is a possible D gene (6 bases). The V and J ends lost 4 bases and 0 bases respectively, with 10 bases between them. The CDR3 covers 14 residues. The germline V gene has CDR1 KGHSH and CDR2 LQKENI. The CDR3 reads CASSQGGGSYEQYF. The CDR3 nucleotides are TGTGCCAGCTCACAGGGAGGAGGCTCCTACGAGCAGTACTTC.

Details on this clone: At one boundary the junction diverges from the germline segment, which might be a read error. The CDR3 is CASSLGDRAYEQYF. CDR3 DNA: TGTGCCAGCAGCCTAGGGGACAGAGCCTACGAGCAGTACTTC. The chain couples TRBV13 to TRBJ2-7; 7 bases fit TRBD1. Germline CDR1 reads PRHDT; CDR2 reads FYEKMQ (reference sequence). This CDR3 comprises 14 residues.

The V and J genes are TRBV7-6 and TRBJ2-3, with TRBD2 matching over 8 bases. The CDR3 loop spans 17 amino acids. From germline, CDR1 is SGHVS and CDR2 FNYEAQ. V gave up 2 bases and J gave up 7 bases; unmatched junction bases: 14. The DNA for the CDR3 is TGTGCCAGCAGCTTATCCTCCCCGTCGGGGGGGAGATATACGCAGTATTTT. Translating it yields CASSLSSPSGGRYTQYF.

The chain recombines TRBV6-4 with TRBJ2-7; possibly TRBD1 or TRBD2 for D (5 bases each). Germline lookup yields CDR1 MRHNA and CDR2 SNTAGT. Trimming stripped 2 bases from V and 3 bases from J, with 17 bases between. The CDR3 runs 16 residues. CDR3 residues: CASSDAPPGTDYEQYF. The CDR3 DNA sequence: TGTGCCAGCAGTGACGCCCCCCCCGGGACGGACTACGAGCAGTACTTC.